The 26 T cell receptor beta chains presented below share a single source sample, sequenced in a study of blood T cell repertoires in COVID-19. This table comes from immunoSEQ multiplex PCR, and its TCRdb copy is limited to in-frame clones, with some not included. The table shows around 240,000 clones, with approximately 83% occurring only once. The sequenced material came from peripheral blood. These receptors were obtained from a young woman who had recovered from COVID-19.

This clone has only one observation. The chain couples TRBV2 to TRBJ2-6, with D tentatively TRBD2 (5 bases). This CDR3 comprises 15 residues. V was clipped by 3 bases and J by 0 bases, with 6 bases between them. Germline loops: CDR1 SNHLY, CDR2 FYNNEI. The CDR3 DNA sequence: TGTGCCAGCAGTGAGGAGGACTCTGGGGCCAACGTCCTGACTTTC. This translates into CASSEEDSGANVLTF.

The chain employs TRBV4-2 and TRBJ2-1; the match to TRBD2 covers 9 bases. CDR1 is LGHNA, CDR2 YNFKEQ, per germline. The V segment lost 1 base and the J segment 7 bases; nucleotides outside the gene matches: 8. The CDR3 extends over 16 amino acids. CDR3 sequence: CASSQGHLAGRNEQFF. CDR3 bases: TGTGCCAGCAGCCAAGGGCATCTAGCGGGGAGGAATGAGCAGTTCTTC.

J is TRBJ1-4 and V is TRBV5-6; D remains unclear. Per germline, CDR1 SGHDT and CDR2 YYEEEE. Trimming took 4 bases from V and 4 from J, leaving 11 bases between them. CDR3 size: 14 residues. DNA of the CDR3: TGTGCCAGCAGCCGAAACTCATTTAATGAAAAACTGTTTTTT. Translation gives CASSRNSFNEKLFF.

V is TRBV4-1 and J is TRBJ2-7; 9 nucleotides agree with TRBD2. This CDR3 contains 16 residues. The trim removed 5 bases at V and 3 bases at J, leaving 11 bases unmatched. CDR1 is MGHRA and CDR2 is YSYEKL in the germline V gene. The CDR3, as DNA: TGCGCCAGCAGCACAAGTGCGATAGCGGGGGACTACGAGCAGTACTTC. Translating gives CASSTSAIAGDYEQYF.

This clone was counted between two and nine times. Other DNA sequences in this sample translate to the same CDR3. The gene calls are TRBV11-2 and TRBJ2-7, with TRBD1 as a possible D gene (6 bases). The CDR3 extends over 14 amino acids. CDR1 is SGHAT and CDR2 is FQNNGV in the germline V gene. V lost 1 base, J lost 2 bases, and 9 bases lay in between. This CDR3 reads CASSLGGGAYEQYF. CDR3 DNA: TGTGCCAGCAGCTTAGGAGGGGGAGCCTACGAGCAGTACTTC.

The chain recombines TRBV20-1 with TRBJ2-1; D perhaps matches TRBD2 (6 bases). Looked up from germline, CDR1 is DFQATT and CDR2 is SNEGSKA (reference sequence). V was cut by 3 bases and J by 0 bases, with 9 bases left in between. This CDR3 contains 14 residues. This chain's CDR3 is CSASSGGSYNEQFF. CDR3 in DNA: TGCAGTGCTAGTTCCGGGGGCTCCTACAATGAGCAGTTCTTC.

V and J are TRBV19 and TRBJ1-2; 10 nucleotides match TRBD1. There are 15 residues in the CDR3. Germline values: CDR1 LNHDA, CDR2 SQIVND (reference sequence). V shed 5 bases, J shed 7 bases, and the junction held 10 bases outside the gene matches. CDR3 amino acids: CASSPGQGNSFGYTF. CDR3 DNA sequence: TGTGCCAGTAGTCCGGGACAGGGGAATTCTTTTGGCTACACCTTC.

DNA of the CDR3: TGCGCCAGCAGCTTGGGACAGCTTAATGAGCAGTTCTTC. This sequence encodes CASSLGQLNEQFF. The V call is TRBV5-1, the J call TRBJ2-1, with D tentatively TRBD1 (5 bases). Germline V CDR1 and CDR2: SGHRS, YFSETQ. Trimming cost V 0 bases and J 7 bases, with 8 bases left between them. The CDR3 loop spans 13 amino acids.

This chain joins TRBV6-5 and TRBJ1-4, with D perhaps TRBD1 (6 bases). The V end lost 0 bases, the J end lost 7 bases, and 12 bases lay between the germline ends. The CDR3 is 15 amino acids. The germline gives CDR1 MNHEY, CDR2 SVGAGI. This CDR3 reads CASSYSRPGVEKLFF. CDR3 coding DNA: TGTGCCAGCAGTTACTCTCGACCAGGGGTTGAAAAACTGTTTTTT.

The chain links TRBV11-2 to TRBJ2-5; 9 bases map to TRBD2. Germline loops: CDR1 SGHAT, CDR2 FQNNGV. Trimming cost V 5 bases and J 6 bases; bases outside gene matches: 10. This CDR3 spans 15 amino acids. DNA of the CDR3: TGTGCCAGCAGCCCTCCCCTAGCGGGGTATAAGACCCAGTACTTC. Translating it yields CASSPPLAGYKTQYF.

The V call is TRBV6-1, the J call TRBJ1-2; TRBD1 agrees at 10 bases. V shed 4 bases, J shed 8 bases, and the junction held 13 bases outside the gene matches. The germline V gene encodes CDR1 MNHNS and CDR2 SASEGT. The CDR3 runs 16 residues. The CDR3 DNA follows: TGTGCCAGCAGTGCCTTCTTGACAGGGGGCGCGGAGGGCTACACCTTC. Translating it yields CASSAFLTGGAEGYTF.

The rearrangement uses TRBV5-1 and TRBJ2-1; D call uncertain. Germline loops: CDR1 SGHRS, CDR2 YFSETQ. The CDR3 has 15 residues. With 0 bases removed from V and 1 base from J, the gap between germline ends came to 8 bases. CDR3 bases: TGCGCCAGCAGCTTGGACATTCAATCCTACAATGAGCAGTTCTTC. It translates to CASSLDIQSYNEQFF.

V is TRBV5-5 and J is TRBJ2-7; 7 nucleotides match TRBD1. Germline CDR1 reads SGHKS; CDR2 reads YYEKEE (reference sequence). Losses at the gene ends were 4 bases for V and 4 bases for J; bases not matched to a gene: 11. The CDR3 spans 15 residues. The CDR3 loop reads CASSTGQIHIYEQYF. For the CDR3, the DNA is TGTGCCAGCAGCACGGGACAGATCCACATTTACGAGCAGTACTTC.

In this sample, this clone turned up once. This chain connects TRBV3-1 (or the pseudogene TRBV3-2) to TRBJ1-1; 7 nucleotides line up with TRBD1. From germline, CDR1 is LGHDT and CDR2 YNNKEL (reference sequence). V gave up 5 bases and J gave up 5 bases; unmatched junction bases: 14. The CDR3 runs to 16 residues. The CDR3: CASSTASRGSGTEAFF. The CDR3 nucleotides are TGTGCCAGCAGCACAGCTTCCAGGGGGTCGGGGACTGAAGCTTTCTTT.

V usage is TRBV7-6 and J usage is TRBJ2-1; the match to TRBD2 covers 12 bases. CDR3 size: 14 residues. Germline lookup yields CDR1 SGHVS and CDR2 FNYEAQ. With 3 bases clipped from V and 13 bases from J, the junction kept 7 bases outside the gene matches. The CDR3 DNA reads as TGTGCCAGCAGCTTGAGGACTAGCGGGGATGCTCAGTTCTTC. This encodes CASSLRTSGDAQFF.

The genes are TRBV30 and TRBJ2-7; TRBD1 aligns across 8 bases. V lost 1 base to trimming and J lost 1 base; unmatched junction nucleotides: 6. CDR3 length: 15 amino acids. Germline CDR1 and CDR2: GTSNPN and SVGIG (reference sequence). CDR3 nucleotide sequence: TGTGCCTGGAGTGAGAGACAGGGGAAGTCCTACGAGCAGTACTTC. Residues: CAWSERQGKSYEQYF.

The chain uses TRBV13 and TRBJ2-5; 11 bases align to TRBD1. V gave up 5 bases and J gave up 5 bases; unmatched junction bases: 16. CDR3 size: 18 residues. Germline lookup yields CDR1 PRHDT and CDR2 FYEKMQ (reference sequence). The CDR3 here is CASSPPRRDRGIGETQYF. The CDR3 bases are TGTGCCAGCAGCCCCCCAAGGAGGGACAGGGGGATTGGGGAGACCCAGTACTTC.

This chain links TRBV18 with TRBJ1-6; D perhaps matches TRBD1 (6 bases). The V end was cut by 4 bases, the J end by 0 bases, with 16 bases between. The CDR3 contains 18 residues. CDR1 KGHSH and CDR2 LQKENI come from the germline V gene. The CDR3 reads CASSLTSDRSSYNSPLHF. DNA of the CDR3: TGTGCCAGCTCACTAACAAGCGACAGGAGCTCCTATAATTCACCCCTCCACTTT.

This chain joins TRBV4-1 and TRBJ1-3, with D perhaps TRBD1 (5 bases). Germline lookup yields CDR1 MGHRA and CDR2 YSYEKL. V was pared by 3 bases and J by 3 bases, with 12 bases between. The CDR3 extends over 15 amino acids. This CDR3 reads CASSHSAGIGNTIYF. For the CDR3, the DNA is TGCGCCAGCAGCCATTCTGCAGGGATTGGAAACACCATATATTTT.

This CDR3 is CATRGGPRMAGELFF. In DNA, the CDR3 is TGTGCCACCCGCGGGGGGCCCCGAATGGCCGGGGAGCTGTTTTTT. J is TRBJ2-2 and V is TRBV7-2; TRBD2 aligns across 8 bases. After removal of 10 bases from V and 6 bases from J, the junction contained 13 bases not matched to a gene. The CDR3 runs 15 residues. Germline V lookup: CDR1 SGHTA, CDR2 FQGNSA.

The chain carries TRBV4-2 and TRBJ2-5; TRBD2 is a possible D gene (6 bases). The germline V and J ends were trimmed by 1 base and 5 bases, with 11 bases remaining between them. CDR3 size: 14 residues. Germline V lookup: CDR1 LGHNA, CDR2 YNFKEQ. The DNA of the CDR3 is TGTGCCAGCAGCCAAGGGGGGGTTGGGGAGACCCAGTACTTC. This gives the protein CASSQGGVGETQYF.

The V call is TRBV19, the J call TRBJ2-2; 8 bases match TRBD1. The CDR3 consists of 14 residues. Per germline, CDR1 LNHDA and CDR2 SQIVND (reference sequence). Losses at the gene ends were 8 bases for V and 4 bases for J; bases not matched to a gene: 6. The CDR3 DNA follows: TGTGCCAGTGGTGGACAGGGTCTCACCGGGGAGCTGTTTTTT. Encoded protein: CASGGQGLTGELFF.

The gene calls are TRBV2 and TRBJ1-2, with 9 bases identical to TRBD1. This CDR3 region has 14 residues. J was trimmed by 4 bases and V by 6 bases; bases with no gene match: 6. Germline CDR1 reads SNHLY; CDR2 reads FYNNEI. CDR3 in DNA: TGTGCCAGCAGCGGGGACAGGGCGAGCTATGGCTACACCTTC. It yields the protein CASSGDRASYGYTF.

The chain is built from TRBV9 and TRBJ2-7; TRBD2 agrees at 7 bases. The CDR3 has 14 residues. The germline V gene has CDR1 SGDLS and CDR2 YYNGEE. The V and J ends lost 3 bases and 3 bases, in that order; junction bases with no gene match: 6. The CDR3 nucleotides are TGTGCCAGCAGCGGAGGACTAGTAGGCTACGAGCAGTACTTC. Its protein product is CASSGGLVGYEQYF.

The chain links TRBV24-1 to TRBJ2-5, with a tentative D call TRBD1 (6 bases). This CDR3 has 13 amino acids. V lost 3 bases, J lost 3 bases, and 7 bases lay in between. Germline CDR1 is KGHDR and CDR2 is SFDVKD. CDR3 bases: TGTGCCACCAGTGATGGGGACAAAGAGACCCAGTACTTC. Its protein is CATSDGDKETQYF.

V gene TRBV6-5 combines with J gene TRBJ2-5; D call uncertain. Germline V lookup: CDR1 MNHEY, CDR2 SVGAGI. The length of the CDR3 is 14 residues. V dropped 1 base and J dropped 0 bases, with 6 bases sitting between them. The CDR3 DNA follows: TGTGCCAGCAGTTACTTTTTAAACCAAGAGACCCAGTACTTC. This codes for CASSYFLNQETQYF.